Given below is one TCR beta chain in context. This sample was taken from a study of cytomegalovirus exposure and HLA in healthy donors. Clones were sequenced by immunoSEQ multiplex PCR, and TCRdb holds only the in-frame ones, with some missing. The sample consists of 95,000 to 150,000 clones, roughly 89% of them appearing once. The trim removed 7 bases at V and 0 bases at J, leaving 5 bases unmatched. The CDR3 is 15 amino acids. CDR1 and CDR2 (germline): MNHNY, SVGAGI (reference sequence). Material for sequencing was PBMCs. J is TRBJ2-2 and V is TRBV6-6; TRBD1 matches at 7 bases. The TCR comes from a woman aged 18-35 years in good health and CMV-seronegative. The CDR3, as DNA: TGTGCCAGCAATACCGGGACAGCGAACACCGGGGAGCTGTTTTTT. It yields the protein CASNTGTANTGELFF.